This T cell receptor (beta chain) is from a study of shared clonotypes between healthy human individuals. Whole-study findings and limits: What naive subsets generally showed was a larger estimated richness than memory subsets showed. Donor clonotype sharing was expected to depend on sequencing depth.

TCRdb's table, derived via immunoSEQ multiplex PCR, lists solely in-frame clones and lacks some. This table holds 2 million to 2.5 million clones, more than 90% found once. The donor population consisted of healthy HIV-negative adults with no recent acute infections or vaccinations. The split of CD4+ cells yielded CD45RA+ naive and CD45RA-negative memory subsets. Regarding this clone: What it binds is not known. This CDR3 is also generated by other DNA sequences in the sample.

Germline CDR1 reads SGHDN; CDR2 reads FVKESK. The CDR3 has 11 amino acids. V was clipped by 1 base and J by 6 bases, with 4 bases between them. Source material: naive CD4+ T cells sorted from blood. Regarding subset: CD45RA+ positively selected. The sequence derives from a man aged 18 to 35 in good health. The J gene is TRBJ2-7, the V gene TRBV14; D unclear. The CDR3 here is CASSQVGEQYF. The CDR3 region has the DNA TGTGCCAGCAGCCAAGTGGGCGAGCAGTACTTC. Full variable domain (outside the CDR3, taken from reference TRBV14 and TRBJ2-7): EAGVTQFPSHSVIEKGQTVTLRCDPISGHDNLYWYRRVMGKEIKFLLHFVKESKQDESGMPNNRFLAERTGGTYSTLKVQPAELEDSGVYFCASSQVGEQYFGPGTRLTVT.